The 15 T cell receptor beta chains given below trace back to one sample, sequenced in a study of beta chain features in type 1 diabetes. Sequenced material consisted of expressed TCRB transcripts (all of the isolated RNA was reverse transcribed). The data were produced by immunoSEQ multiplex PCR, yet TCRdb's version contains in-frame clones alone and is incomplete. The table shows around 140,000 clones, with less than 11% occurring only once. Material: naive CD4+ T cells from blood. These receptors all stem from a man younger than 35 in good health.

Of note for this clone: The identical CDR3 is also encoded by other nucleotide sequences in the sample. This rearrangement joins TRBV18 to TRBJ1-1, with 9 bases fitting TRBD1. V lost 3 bases to trimming and J lost 1 base; unmatched junction nucleotides: 0. Germline V gene sequence: CDR1 KGHSH, CDR2 LQKENI. The CDR3 is 14 amino acids. DNA for the CDR3: TGTGCCAGCTCACCGGGACAGGGGAACACTGAAGCTTTCTTT. Translation: CASSPGQGNTEAFF. The whole variable domain, remainder taken from reference TRBV18 and TRBJ1-1, is NAGVMQNPRHLVRRRGQEARLRCSPMKGHSHVYWYRQLPEEGLKFMVYLQKENIIDESGMPKERFSAEFPKEGPSILRIQQVVRGDSAAYFCASSPGQGNTEAFFGQGTRLTVV.

This clone turned up a few times. The chain employs TRBV19 and TRBJ2-5; TRBD2 agrees at 12 bases. Per germline, CDR1 LNHDA and CDR2 SQIVND (reference sequence). J lost 1 base, V lost 5 bases, and 5 bases had no gene match. The CDR3 consists of 16 residues. The CDR3, as DNA: TGTGCCAGTAGTTCCGGACTAGCGGGGCCCCAAGAGACCCAGTACTTC. This sequence encodes CASSSGLAGPQETQYF.

This clone was seen a few times. This chain connects TRBV5-1 to TRBJ2-7; D uncertain. V lost 1 base, J lost 2 bases, and 7 bases lay in between. The CDR3 runs 13 residues. CDR1 is SGHRS, CDR2 YFSETQ, per germline. CDR3 sequence (DNA): TGCGCCAGCAGCTTGATCCCTCCCTACGAGCAGTACTTC. The encoded protein is CASSLIPPYEQYF.

This clone showed up just a few times. The chain is built from TRBV30 and TRBJ1-2; D possibly corresponds to TRBD1 (5 bases). The CDR3 is made up of 13 amino acids. The V gene's germline CDR1 is GTSNPN and CDR2 SVGIG (reference sequence). With 2 bases removed from V and 7 bases from J, the gap between germline ends came to 14 bases. Here the CDR3 reads CAWSSPGDLGYTF. The CDR3 DNA is TGTGCCTGGAGTTCCCCGGGGGATCTTGGCTACACCTTC. The full variable domain, with the rest looked up from reference TRBV30 and TRBJ1-2, is SQTIHQWPATLVQPVGSPLSLECTVEGTSNPNLYWYRQAAGRGLQLLFYSVGIGQISSEVPQNLSASRPQDRQFILSSKKLLLSDSGFYLCAWSSPGDLGYTFGSGTRLTVV.

The chain couples TRBV5-1 to TRBJ1-1, with 9 bases fitting TRBD1. There are 16 residues in the CDR3. J gave up 1 base and V 5 bases, and 9 bases lay outside the gene matches. Germline V CDR1 and CDR2: SGHRS, YFSETQ. For the CDR3, the DNA is TGCGCCAGCAGTCCGGGACAGGGTTCAAGGAACACTGAAGCTTTCTTT. Translated, it gives CASSPGQGSRNTEAFF.

J is TRBJ2-2 and V is TRBV7-3; a possible D gene is TRBD1 (5 bases). Trimming pared 0 bases from V and 7 bases from J, leaving 9 bases between. This CDR3 comprises 14 residues. Per the germline V gene, CDR1 is SGHTA and CDR2 is FQGTGA. The CDR3 region has the DNA TGTGCCAGCAGCTTAACAGGGGCTGGCGGGGAGCTGTTTTTT. Residues: CASSLTGAGGELFF.

The J gene is TRBJ1-4, the V gene TRBV4-2, with D perhaps TRBD1 (6 bases). V was pared by 5 bases and J by 5 bases, with 18 bases between. The germline gives CDR1 LGHNA, CDR2 YNFKEQ. There are 16 residues in the CDR3. The CDR3 protein is CASSYLPDSDNEKLFF. CDR3 coding DNA: TGTGCCAGCAGCTATTTACCGGACAGCGACAATGAAAAACTGTTTTTT.

A few counts support this clone. The chain recombines TRBV19 with TRBJ2-5; TRBD1 agrees at 8 bases. This CDR3 has 13 residues. Germline trimming cut 6 bases from V and 5 bases from J; bases unmatched to any gene: 5. Germline V lookup: CDR1 LNHDA, CDR2 SQIVND (reference sequence). The CDR3 DNA is TGTGCCAGTAGGGGACAGGTTTGGGAGACCCAGTACTTC. As protein: CASRGQVWETQYF.

There are a few counts of this clone. The chain links TRBV4-2 to TRBJ1-5, with D possibly matching TRBD1 (6 bases). The CDR3 runs to 15 residues. The V end was cut by 5 bases, the J end by 3 bases, with 14 bases between. The germline V gene encodes CDR1 LGHNA and CDR2 YNFKEQ. The CDR3 here is CASSSTTGNNQPQHF. The CDR3 nucleotides read TGTGCCAGCAGCTCGACTACAGGGAACAATCAGCCCCAGCATTTT.

The chain couples TRBV4-1 to TRBJ2-1; 10 bases agree with TRBD2. Germline assignment: CDR1 MGHRA and CDR2 YSYEKL. This CDR3 spans 16 amino acids. V shed 1 base, J shed 9 bases, and the junction held 9 bases outside the gene matches. The CDR3 loop is CASSQVHLAGVSEQFF. The CDR3 nucleotides are TGCGCCAGCAGCCAAGTTCACCTAGCGGGGGTGAGTGAGCAGTTCTTC.

This clone has just a few counts. This chain uses TRBV7-6 with TRBJ2-2; TRBD2 matches at 7 bases. Germline lookup yields CDR1 SGHVS and CDR2 FNYEAQ. There are 16 residues in the CDR3. V dropped 3 bases and J dropped 8; count of bases not matched to a gene: 12. This CDR3 is CASSLTGLHRAGELFF. The CDR3 nucleotides read TGTGCCAGCAGCTTGACGGGACTACATCGGGCAGGGGAGCTGTTTTTT.

The table lists this clone with a few counts. The chain uses TRBV6-5 and TRBJ2-1, with 12 bases aligning to TRBD2. The CDR3 is made up of 14 amino acids. J was trimmed by 7 bases and V by 6 bases; bases with no gene match: 4. The germline V gene has CDR1 MNHEY and CDR2 SVGAGI. Here the CDR3 reads CASRTSGGGNEQFF. The CDR3 region has the DNA TGTGCCAGCAGGACTAGCGGGGGTGGGAATGAGCAGTTCTTC.

The chain couples TRBV5-4 to TRBJ2-2; D remains unclear. The CDR3 covers 15 residues. CDR1 SGHNT and CDR2 YYREEE come from the germline V gene (reference sequence). V dropped 1 base and J dropped 4 bases, with 11 bases sitting between them. As DNA, the CDR3 is TGTGCCAGCAGCTTGTGGGTAGCAGTCACCGGGGAGCTGTTTTTT. It yields the protein CASSLWVAVTGELFF.

This chain links TRBV19 with TRBJ1-5; 10 bases are a match to TRBD1. V gave up 5 bases and J gave up 1 base; unmatched junction bases: 5. The germline V gene has CDR1 LNHDA and CDR2 SQIVND (reference sequence). The length of the CDR3 is 16 residues. DNA for the CDR3: TGTGCCAGTAGTCTATGGACAGGGGGAAGCAATCAGCCCCAGCATTTT. Encoded protein: CASSLWTGGSNQPQHF.

The CDR3 region is CASSRDNSGDTQYF. The CDR3 DNA is TGTGCCAGCAGCCGCGACAATTCTGGGGATACGCAGTATTTT. J is TRBJ2-3 and V is TRBV6-5; D gene uncertain. CDR3 length: 14 amino acids. Germline V lookup: CDR1 MNHEY, CDR2 SVGAGI. Trimming pared 6 bases from V and 6 bases from J, leaving 16 bases between.